These T cell receptor beta chains were read from a single sample in a study of neurological immune-mediated disorders. MiXCR, run by TCRdb on the 5' RACE reads, gives a single entry per CDR3 protein. In the table there are about 80,000 distinct CDR3 sequences, about 9.4% of which are singletons. The sample taken for sequencing was PBMCs. The origin of the receptors is a man in his forties or fifties in good health. Both conserved end residues are part of each CDR3. The D gene is left open where the match is weak. Size tells how often a clone was seen (once, few, many) or the class of an expanded clone, and some rows leave it out.

clone_size	v_call	d_call	j_call	cdr3_aa	cdr3_nt
many	TRBV27	.	TRBJ1-5	CASSFVRGNQPQHF	TGTGCCAGCAGTTTCGTAAGGGGAAACCAGCCCCAGCATTTT
many	TRBV20-1	.	TRBJ1-1	CSASAGMAEAFF	TGCAGTGCTAGCGCAGGGATGGCTGAAGCTTTCTTT
few	TRBV7-2	TRBD2	TRBJ2-5	CASSLGGLAGGKETQYF	TGTGCCAGCAGCTTAGGTGGACTAGCGGGAGGGAAAGAGACCCAGTACTTC
many	TRBV29-1	.	TRBJ1-1	CSVAQVTAFF	TGCAGCGTCGCCCAAGTGACAGCTTTCTTT
many	TRBV12-3/TRBV12-4	.	TRBJ2-5	CASTREETQYF	TGTGCCAGCACTCGGGAAGAGACCCAGTACTTC
many	TRBV5-1	.	TRBJ2-7	CASSLGRMTQGAFGYEQYF	TGCGCCAGCAGCTTGGGACGAATGACCCAAGGGGCTTTTGGGTACGAGCAGTACTTC
many	TRBV6-2/TRBV6-3	TRBD1	TRBJ2-7	CASAGTGTYEQYF	TGTGCCAGCGCTGGGACAGGGACCTACGAGCAGTACTTC
many	TRBV20-1	.	TRBJ1-5	CSASPGQLNQPQHF	TGCAGTGCATCCCCCGGACAGCTCAATCAGCCCCAGCATTTT
few	TRBV7-3	.	TRBJ1-5	CASSLEGGFNQPQHF	TGTGCCAGCAGCTTAGAGGGGGGATTCAATCAGCCCCAGCATTTT
many	TRBV7-2	TRBD2	TRBJ2-7	CASSLDAGLAGGTWDF	TGTGCCAGCAGCTTAGATGCAGGACTAGCGGGGGGCACCTGGGACTTC
many	TRBV5-6	.	TRBJ2-1	CASSLDSKNYNEQFF	TGTGCCAGCAGCCTGGACAGCAAAAACTACAATGAGCAGTTCTTC
many	TRBV6-1	.	TRBJ2-5	CASTEGGGIETQYF	TGTGCCAGCACCGAGGGAGGGGGCATAGAGACCCAGTACTTC
few	TRBV11-1	TRBD1	TRBJ2-4	CASSSTGGAGNIQYF	TGTGCCAGCAGCTCCACAGGGGGCGCGGGAAACATTCAGTACTTC
many	TRBV10-3	.	TRBJ1-1	CAIRLTLNTEAFF	TGTGCCATCCGCCTGACGTTGAACACTGAAGCTTTCTTT
few	TRBV5-1	TRBD1	TRBJ2-7	CASSSSDRPTYEQYF	TGCGCCAGCAGCTCTTCGGACAGGCCAACCTACGAGCAGTACTTC
.	TRBV6-5	TRBD2	TRBJ2-7	CASSYGGGDSGYEQYF	TGTGCCAGCAGTTACGGGGGGGGGGATTCCGGCTACGAGCAGTACTTC
many	TRBV7-2	.	TRBJ2-5	CASSLGATSASQETQYF	TGTGCCAGCAGCTTAGGGGCGACTTCCGCCTCCCAAGAGACCCAGTACTTC
many	TRBV3-1	.	TRBJ2-3	CASSQYSGVVIGTDTQYF	TGTGCCAGCAGCCAATACTCAGGGGTCGTTATTGGCACAGATACGCAGTATTTT
many	TRBV4-2	.	TRBJ2-1	CASSQDVSGRGYIIEQFF	TGTGCCAGCAGCCAAGATGTGTCCGGGCGGGGTTACATAATTGAGCAGTTCTTC
.	TRBV4-3	.	TRBJ2-7	CASSQGVRWRDPERYEQYF	TGCGCCAGCAGCCAAGGGGTACGGTGGAGGGACCCTGAGCGGTACGAGCAGTACTTC
many	TRBV10-3	TRBD2	TRBJ2-3	CAISGTSGGDTQYF	TGTGCCATCTCCGGGACTAGCGGTGGGGATACGCAGTATTTT
many	TRBV11-2	.	TRBJ2-1	CASSLAGRTNEQFF	TGTGCCAGCAGCTTAGCCGGACGGACCAATGAGCAGTTCTTC
many	TRBV7-8	.	TRBJ2-3	CASSPWGGGATDTQYF	TGTGCCAGCAGCCCCTGGGGGGGGGGGGCAACAGATACGCAGTATTTT
many	TRBV20-1	.	TRBJ2-6	CSAISPGANVLTF	TGCAGTGCTATAAGCCCCGGGGCCAACGTCCTGACTTTC
many	TRBV11-2	.	TRBJ2-5	CASTLSRAQETQYF	TGTGCCAGCACCCTATCGAGGGCCCAAGAGACCCAGTACTTC
many	TRBV12-3/TRBV12-4	TRBD1	TRBJ2-6	CASRPGGAGANVLTF	TGTGCCAGCAGGCCAGGGGGCGCTGGGGCCAACGTCCTGACTTTC
.	TRBV6-1	.	TRBJ2-3	CASSVGFKDTQYF	TGTGCCAGCAGTGTGGGGTTTAAAGATACGCAGTATTTT
many	TRBV9	TRBD2	TRBJ2-7	CASSVASGDYEQYF	TGTGCCAGCAGCGTAGCTAGCGGGGACTACGAGCAGTACTTC
many	TRBV5-6	TRBD1	TRBJ1-1	CASSFFTGGTEAFF	TGTGCCAGCAGCTTTTTTACAGGGGGCACTGAAGCTTTCTTT
many	TRBV5-1	TRBD2	TRBJ2-5	CASRLLGGARETQYF	TGCGCCAGCAGGCTCCTCGGGGGGGCCCGGGAGACCCAGTACTTC
many	TRBV20-1	.	TRBJ1-4	CSAREIGDNEKLFF	TGCAGTGCTAGAGAAATAGGAGACAATGAAAAACTGTTTTTT
many	TRBV5-1	.	TRBJ2-7	CASSFFGAYEQYF	TGCGCCAGCAGCTTTTTTGGGGCCTACGAGCAGTACTTC
many	TRBV5-6	.	TRBJ1-3	CASSFGRVFGNTIYF	TGTGCCAGCAGCTTCGGCAGGGTATTTGGAAACACCATATATTTT
many	TRBV4-1	.	TRBJ1-5	CASSQELVQPQHF	TGCGCCAGCAGCCAAGAATTAGTGCAGCCCCAGCATTTT
many	TRBV5-6	TRBD2	TRBJ2-5	CASSFSGGRKTQYF	TGTGCCAGCAGCTTCTCGGGGGGTCGAAAGACCCAGTACTTC
many	TRBV18	.	TRBJ2-3	CASSPTGSDTQYF	TGTGCCAGCTCACCAACGGGGTCAGATACGCAGTATTTT
.	TRBV3-1	TRBD2	TRBJ2-6	CASSLASGGSGANVLTF	TGTGCCAGCAGCCTAGCTAGCGGGGGGAGTGGGGCGAACGTCCTGACTTTC
many	TRBV20-1	.	TRBJ2-7	CSAGTSTYEQYF	TGCAGTGCTGGGACATCCACCTACGAGCAGTACTTC
many	TRBV6-2/TRBV6-3	.	TRBJ1-2	CASQMTDTNYGYTF	TGTGCCAGCCAAATGACAGATACCAACTATGGCTACACCTTC
many	TRBV5-1	.	TRBJ2-1	CASRGLYNEQFF	TGCGCCAGCAGGGGACTTTACAATGAGCAGTTCTTC
many	TRBV12-3/TRBV12-4	.	TRBJ1-1	CASWLGMNTEAFF	TGTGCCAGCTGGCTGGGGATGAACACTGAAGCTTTCTTT
many	TRBV20-1	.	TRBJ2-3	CSARYGGNTDTQYF	TGCAGTGCTAGGTACGGGGGCAACACAGATACGCAGTATTTT
.	TRBV7-6	TRBD2	TRBJ2-1	CASSLVPPDSAGVNEQFF	TGTGCCAGCAGCTTAGTCCCCCCGGACTCGGCGGGAGTAAATGAGCAGTTCTTC
.	TRBV12-3/TRBV12-4	TRBD2	TRBJ2-2	CASSALGLSGEMFF	TGTGCCAGTAGTGCCCTCGGGTTGAGCGGGGAGATGTTTTTT
.	TRBV7-9	.	TRBJ1-3	CASSLQRGAGNTIYF	TGTGCCAGCAGCTTGCAGCGCGGAGCTGGAAACACCATATATTTT
many	TRBV29-1	.	TRBJ1-2	CSAGRLEDLNYGYTF	TGCAGCGCCGGCCGGTTAGAGGATCTCAACTATGGCTACACCTTC
.	TRBV19	.	TRBJ1-5	CASNQRGYSNQPQHF	TGTGCCAGTAATCAAAGGGGATATAGCAATCAGCCCCAGCATTTT
many	TRBV7-9	.	TRBJ1-1	CASSPNWLANTEAFF	TGTGCCAGCAGTCCCAACTGGCTGGCGAACACTGAAGCTTTCTTT
many	TRBV5-1	TRBD2	TRBJ2-3	CASSIGTSGGTDTQYF	TGCGCCAGCAGCATCGGGACTAGCGGGGGCACAGATACGCAGTATTTT
many	TRBV24-1	TRBD2	TRBJ2-5	CATSDTGTSGYEETQYF	TGTGCCACCAGTGATACCGGGACTAGCGGGTACGAAGAGACCCAGTACTTC
many	TRBV5-6	.	TRBJ2-5	CASSLEGAETQYF	TGTGCCAGCAGCTTGGAGGGTGCCGAGACCCAGTACTTC
few	TRBV10-3	TRBD1	TRBJ2-7	CAISVGTGTEQYF	TGTGCCATCAGTGTTGGGACAGGGACCGAGCAGTACTTC
.	TRBV7-9	.	TRBJ2-7	CASSSPAARVEQYF	TGTGCCAGCAGCTCCCCGGCCGCCCGGGTCGAGCAGTACTTC
many	TRBV7-9	.	TRBJ2-3	CASSEVLGQTDTQYF	TGTGCCAGCAGTGAAGTCCTAGGACAGACAGATACGCAGTATTTT
many	TRBV20-1	.	TRBJ2-3	CSARAGAIADTQYF	TGCAGTGCTAGAGCGGGAGCCATCGCAGATACGCAGTATTTT
.	TRBV7-9	TRBD2	TRBJ2-1	CASSRSGLAGNEQFF	TGTGCCAGCAGCCGTTCGGGACTAGCGGGAAATGAGCAGTTCTTC
many	TRBV6-2/TRBV6-3	TRBD1	TRBJ2-7	CASYPHGTGVNYEQYF	TGTGCCAGTTACCCTCACGGGACAGGAGTTAACTACGAGCAGTACTTC
many	TRBV6-4	TRBD2	TRBJ2-5	CAGGTRGKSQETQYF	TGTGCCGGAGGGACGCGGGGGAAGTCCCAAGAGACCCAGTACTTC
many	TRBV2	.	TRBJ2-1	CASSDVSSDNEQFF	TGTGCCAGCAGTGACGTGTCTAGCGACAATGAGCAGTTCTTC